This T cell receptor (beta chain) was captured by sequencing in a study of T cells in Graves' hyperthyroidism and ophthalmopathy (dated by TCRdb to the late 2010s). Regarding the complete study: Peripheral blood was collected at initial diagnosis, before any treatment. To identify distinguishing TCR V-J signatures, a discovery cohort of about a hundred patients was used, comprising 43 with Graves' ophthalmopathy and under 60 with stable Graves' hyperthyroidism. The approximately 95 discovery patients were divided at random into training and test sets in a 7:3 ratio. Whether ophthalmopathy could be predicted prospectively was tested in an independent validation cohort made up of fewer than 20 hyperthyroidism patients plus 17 patients who later progressed to ophthalmopathy. The paper reports TCR Vbeta CDR3 sequencing of some 140 peripheral blood samples: around 41 ophthalmopathy, under 80 hyperthyroidism and some 17 progressor patients. After sampling, hyperthyroidism patients received methimazole starting at 30 mg daily, and ophthalmopathy patients received high-dose intravenous methylprednisolone. In more than five Graves' hyperthyroidism patients, the study also compared T-cell repertoires from thyroid tissue with T-cell repertoires from blood. Results and caveats for the whole study, not just this receptor: Most expanded thyroid clonotypes (frequency above 0.001) were also detected in blood, suggesting blood repertoires may reflect thyroid immune responses. A model built on a 13 V-J signature distinguished ophthalmopathy from stable hyperthyroidism, reaching 87.88% sensitivity and 81.08% specificity in cross-validation and 80%/75% in testing. No statistical method was used to fix the sample size in advance, and group allocation was not hidden from the investigators. During validation, the model predicted progression to ophthalmopathy a median of about 6.5 months ahead of onset, with almost 71% sensitivity and 72.22% specificity.

Counted from cysteine to phenylalanine, this CDR3 has 15 amino acids. Of the read, only the CDR3 DNA is kept; its 45 bases are in frame from base 1. V drops 1 base and J drops 5 bases, leaving 16 bases in between. The germline V gene encodes CDR1 SGDLS and CDR2 YYNGEE. The TCR beta CDR3 regions were amplified from the RNA transcripts. A first-round RT-PCR of the TCR CDR3 used the HTBI primer set with the Qiagen OneStep RT-PCR kit. A second multiplex PCR round built the libraries, followed by size selection and purification. The libraries were sequenced on an Illumina HiSeq2000 using paired-end 100 bp reads. The original methods were these. Raw data were processed with SOAPnuke, discarding reads with adapters, uncalled bases, mean Phred below 15, or no exact constant-primer or identifier match. COPE v1.2.5 was used to merge high-quality paired reads, and clonotypes were defined as unique nucleotide sequences. MiTCR v1.1 was used to align clonotypes to the IMGT TRBV, TRBD and TRBJ reference segments. Only V-J combinations with frequency above 0.0001, covering approximately 99% of repertoires, were analysed. The TCS score was defined as the ratio of F50 (clonal expansion) to E x V (chaos), calculated using BLOSUM62-based TCRdist between CDR3 peptides within each V-J. Welch's t-statistics and random forest reduced roughly 500 V-J features to 10 to 15, which were used in a naive Bayes classifier (R e1071). TCRdb reprocessing: public reads trimmed at Q25 with fastp, clones called with MiXCR, in-frame beta chains kept. Rows merge per CDR3 protein into single entries with the most common DNA and genes. TCRdb's processing, not the authors' own work, is the source of the V and J calls. The sample has 400,000 to 600,000 distinct CDR3 sequences on record, less than 25% of them singletons. Approximately 25% of the sample rests with the top ten.

This clonotype was seen many times. No cognate antigen has been identified for it. No much larger clone is present one base from it, and per-base qualities are unavailable. Stable Graves' hyperthyroidism was defined as no progression to ophthalmopathy during 18 months of follow-up. Hyperthyroidism patients were aged 18 to 65 years and newly diagnosed, with disease duration of less than 2 months. The study excluded patients with uncontrolled infections, other autoimmune diseases, pregnancy or lactation. Clinical symptoms, serum thyroxine and TRAb, thyroid ultrasound, and orbital computed tomography formed the basis for the diagnoses. PBMCs were separated from approximately 9.9 ml of fresh peripheral blood using Ficoll-Paque density gradient centrifugation. Total RNA was extracted with Trizol reagent, and quality was checked on an Agilent 2100 Bioanalyzer.

The clonotype was recovered from a young man with Graves' hyperthyroidism. This chain joins TRBV9 to TRBJ2-7; no D segment can be confidently identified. The sequencing sample was made of blood. The bases are TGTGCCAGCAGCGTATTCGATGGTAGTATTAACGAGCAGTACTTC. The encoded protein is CASSVFDGSINEQYF.